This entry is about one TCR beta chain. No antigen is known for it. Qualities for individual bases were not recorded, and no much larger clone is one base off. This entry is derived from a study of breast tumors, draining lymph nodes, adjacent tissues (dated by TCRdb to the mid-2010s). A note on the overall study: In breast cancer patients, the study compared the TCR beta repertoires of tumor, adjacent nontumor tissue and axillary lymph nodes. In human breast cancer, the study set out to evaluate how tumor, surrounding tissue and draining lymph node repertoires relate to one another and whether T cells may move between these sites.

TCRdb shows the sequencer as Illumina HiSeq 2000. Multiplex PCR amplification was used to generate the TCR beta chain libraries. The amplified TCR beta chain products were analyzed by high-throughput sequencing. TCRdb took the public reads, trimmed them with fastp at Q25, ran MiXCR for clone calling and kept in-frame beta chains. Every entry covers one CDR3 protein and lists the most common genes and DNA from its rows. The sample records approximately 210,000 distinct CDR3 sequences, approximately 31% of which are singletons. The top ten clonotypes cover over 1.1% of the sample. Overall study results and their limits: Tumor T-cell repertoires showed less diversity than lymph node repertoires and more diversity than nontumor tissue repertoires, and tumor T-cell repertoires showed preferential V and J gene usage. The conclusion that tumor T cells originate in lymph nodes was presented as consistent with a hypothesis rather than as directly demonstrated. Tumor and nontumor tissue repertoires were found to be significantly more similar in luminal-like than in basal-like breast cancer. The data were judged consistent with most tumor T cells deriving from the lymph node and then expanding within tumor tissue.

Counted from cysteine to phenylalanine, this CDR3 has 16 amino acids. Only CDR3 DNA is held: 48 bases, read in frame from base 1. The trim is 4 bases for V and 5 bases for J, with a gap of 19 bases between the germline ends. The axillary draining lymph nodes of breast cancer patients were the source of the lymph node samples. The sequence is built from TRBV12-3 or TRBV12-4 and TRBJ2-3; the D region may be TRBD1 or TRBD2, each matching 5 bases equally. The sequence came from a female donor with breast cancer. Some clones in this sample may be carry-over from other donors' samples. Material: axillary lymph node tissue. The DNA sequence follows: TGTGCCAGCAGTTCCCCCGGGAAAGGGGTGCTAGATACGCAGTATTTT. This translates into CASSSPGKGVLDTQYF.